The next 5 T cell receptor beta chains were all read from a single sample in a study of cytomegalovirus exposure and HLA in healthy donors. The PCR contained 60 Vbeta and 13 Jbeta primers. This table comes from immunoSEQ multiplex PCR, and its TCRdb copy is limited to in-frame clones, with some not included. The sample comprises about 130,000 clones, about 74% of which are singletons, and 5.8% rests with the top ten. Sequenced sample: PBMCs. The receptors come from a woman in her forties or fifties in good health and CMV-seropositive.

This clone was seen a single time. The rearrangement uses TRBV19 and TRBJ2-7; 7 nucleotides agree with TRBD1. The CDR3 has 16 residues. V shed 6 bases, J shed 4 bases, and the junction held 15 bases outside the gene matches. Germline V gene sequence: CDR1 LNHDA, CDR2 SQIVND (reference sequence). Here the CDR3 DNA reads TGTGCCAGTAGCCCGAGGGGGCCGCCCCGCGTTTACGAGCAGTACTTC. It specifies CASSPRGPPRVYEQYF. Full variable domain (missing parts from reference TRBV19 and TRBJ2-7): DGGITQSPKYLFRKEGQNVTLSCEQNLNHDAMYWYRQDPGQGLRLIYYSQIVNDFQKGDIAEGYSVSREKKESFPLTVTSAQKNPTAFYLCASSPRGPPRVYEQYFGPGTRLTVT.

The chain recombines TRBV9 with TRBJ2-5; 7 bases line up with TRBD2. After removal of 7 bases from V and 2 bases from J, the junction contained 8 bases not matched to a gene. The CDR3 totals 14 residues. Germline V gives CDR1 SGDLS, CDR2 YYNGEE. The CDR3 is CASCRSGGQETQYF. CDR3 nucleotides: TGTGCCAGCTGCCGCTCCGGGGGGCAAGAGACCCAGTACTTC.

This clone was observed a few times. V gene TRBV12-5 combines with J gene TRBJ1-6; 7 nucleotides agree with TRBD1. The CDR3 totals 14 residues. Germline loops: CDR1 LGHNT, CDR2 FRNRAP. Trimming took 3 bases from V and 5 from J; bases not matched to a gene: 1. For the CDR3, the DNA is TGTGCTAGTGGTTTCGGGACAGATAATTCACCCCTCCACTTT. Translation: CASGFGTDNSPLHF.

The rearrangement joins TRBV10-1 to TRBJ2-5, with 8 bases lining up with TRBD1. V shed 6 bases, J shed 5 bases, and the junction held 5 bases outside the gene matches. The CDR3 length is 13 residues. Germline values: CDR1 WNHNN, CDR2 SYGVQD (reference sequence). This chain's CDR3 is CASRDRESETQYF. CDR3 nucleotides: TGCGCCAGCAGGGACAGGGAAAGCGAGACCCAGTACTTC.

In the case of this clone: Mismatch with germline at one junction end may stem from a read error. J is TRBJ1-1 and V is TRBV7-9; 7 bases match TRBD1. The germline CDR1 and CDR2 sequences are SEHNR and FQNEAQ (reference sequence). The CDR3 is 15 amino acids. The chain's CDR3 is CSSSLVFRGYTEAFF. The CDR3 coding sequence is TGTTCCAGCAGTCTCGTTTTCAGGGGGTACACTGAAGCTTTCTTT.